This entry lists 30 T cell receptor beta chains sequenced from one sample in a study of shared clonotypes between healthy human individuals. Assay used: immunoSEQ multiplex PCR; TCRdb lists only in-frame clones, some missing. The sample holds over 2 million clones, about 95% seen once. Naive CD8 isolation took CD45RO-negative cells positively selected for CCR7 and excluded terminally differentiated effector memory CD45RA+ cells. The sequencing input was naive CD8+ T cells sorted from blood. The source of these receptors is a man younger than 35 in good health.

V and J are TRBV5-6 and TRBJ2-3, with 7 bases aligning to TRBD2. Germline V gene lookup returns CDR1 SGHDT and CDR2 YYEEEE. The CDR3 runs 14 residues. After removal of 4 bases from V and 5 bases from J, the junction contained 7 bases not matched to a gene. CDR3 coding DNA: TGTGCCAGCAGCATCGGACTAGTTCAAGATACGCAGTATTTT. It codes for CASSIGLVQDTQYF. The full variable domain, in which reference TRBV5-6 and TRBJ2-3 provide the parts outside the CDR3, is DAGVTQSPTHLIKTRGQQVTLRCSPKSGHDTVSWYQQALGQGPQFIFQYYEEEERQRGNFPDRFSGHQFPNYSSELNVNALLLGDSALYLCASSIGLVQDTQYFGPGTRLTVL.

This chain links TRBV30 with TRBJ2-1; the D call may be TRBD1 or TRBD2 (5 bases each). Germline lookup yields CDR1 GTSNPN and CDR2 SVGIG (reference sequence). V was shortened by 0 bases and J by 9 bases, with 18 bases between the two germline ends. This CDR3 has 15 amino acids. This chain's CDR3 is CAWSVLQAGAAEQFF. CDR3 nucleotides: TGTGCCTGGAGTGTACTCCAGGCCGGGGCGGCTGAGCAGTTCTTC. The complete variable domain, with remaining parts taken from reference TRBV30 and TRBJ2-1, reads SQTIHQWPATLVQPVGSPLSLECTVEGTSNPNLYWYRQAAGRGLQLLFYSVGIGQISSEVPQNLSASRPQDRQFILSSKKLLLSDSGFYLCAWSVLQAGAAEQFFGPGTRLTVL.

V is TRBV9 and J is TRBJ1-4; D is possibly TRBD1 (5 bases). CDR1 is SGDLS and CDR2 is YYNGEE in the germline V gene. Trimming pared 3 bases from V and 4 bases from J, leaving 7 bases between. The CDR3 runs to 13 residues. The CDR3 sequence is CASSEGLNEKLFF. The CDR3 DNA sequence: TGTGCCAGCAGCGAGGGACTTAATGAAAAACTGTTTTTT.

The chain is built from TRBV4-1 and TRBJ2-7, with unresolved D. The ends were cut back, 2 bases at V and 2 bases at J, with 13 bases in the middle. CDR3 length: 15 residues. CDR1 and CDR2 from the germline V gene are MGHRA and YSYEKL. The CDR3 region has the DNA TGCGCCAGCAGCCAAAGATTTAACTTACCCTACGAGCAGTACTTC. Its translation: CASSQRFNLPYEQYF.

The J gene is TRBJ1-5, the V gene TRBV15; D is unresolved. V gave up 4 bases and J gave up 12 bases, with 10 bases separating them. This CDR3 is 11 amino acids long. The germline V gene encodes CDR1 LNHNV and CDR2 YYDKDF (reference sequence). The chain's CDR3 is CATSTDTDQHF. The CDR3 bases are TGTGCCACCAGCACCGACACTGACCAGCATTTT.

V is TRBV29-1 and J is TRBJ2-7; D remains ambiguous. This CDR3 has 15 amino acids. CDR1 is SQVTM and CDR2 is ANQGSEA in the germline V gene. V was shortened by 0 bases and J by 1 base, with 13 bases between the two germline ends. The CDR3 reads CSVEDNKAASYEQYF. CDR3 coding DNA: TGCAGCGTTGAAGATAACAAGGCCGCATCCTACGAGCAGTACTTC.

V gene TRBV27 combines with J gene TRBJ2-1, with 9 positions matching TRBD1. The CDR3 loop spans 14 amino acids. CDR1 MNHEY and CDR2 SMNVEV come from the germline V gene (reference sequence). With V trimmed by 4 bases and J by 5 bases, 3 bases remained unmatched. CDR3: CASSWTGANNEQFF. CDR3 bases: TGTGCCAGCAGTTGGACAGGGGCCAACAATGAGCAGTTCTTC.

The chain recombines TRBV5-1 with TRBJ2-5; D call uncertain. The CDR3 extends over 14 amino acids. V was pared by 7 bases and J by 1 base, with 14 bases between. The germline CDR1 and CDR2 sequences are SGHRS and YFSETQ. DNA of the CDR3: TGCGCCAGCCGCCTCTCGCGGCCCCAAGAGACCCAGTACTTC. It specifies CASRLSRPQETQYF.

The chain carries TRBV30 and TRBJ2-5; TRBD2 aligns across 12 bases. The J call could be wrong; TRBJ2-7 is a better fit for the DNA end. The germline gives CDR1 GTSNPN, CDR2 SVGIG (reference sequence). The CDR3 covers 17 residues. The CDR3 loop reads CAWTLTRTSGNTYEQYF. CDR3 sequence (DNA): TGTGCCTGGACCCTAACTCGGACTAGCGGGAACACCTACGAGCAGTACTTC.

Regarding this clone: Since no conserved phenylalanine or tryptophan closes the CDR3, a read error is the likely cause. It is unclear where the CDR3 begins or ends on the DNA, so no DNA is shown, and the CDR3 is as TCRdb lists it. V is TRBV28 and J is TRBJ2-3; the table gives TRBD2 as D, unverified against the DNA. Germline CDR1 is MDHEN and CDR2 is SYDVKM. The CDR3 spans 11 amino acids, including both terminal residues. CDR3 loop: CASLLLAGGPS.

V and J are TRBV4-2 and TRBJ1-5, with 8 bases identical to TRBD1. This CDR3 is built from 13 residues. V lost 4 bases to trimming and J lost 8 bases; unmatched junction nucleotides: 4. From germline, CDR1 is LGHNA and CDR2 YNFKEQ. The CDR3 DNA reads TGTGCCAGCAGCCTCAACAGGGGGAAGCCCCAGCATTTT. Amino acids: CASSLNRGKPQHF.

This clone has a single count. The chain carries TRBV9 and TRBJ2-5, with 8 bases that match TRBD1. Germline trimming cut 3 bases from V and 4 bases from J; bases unmatched to any gene: 8. Germline V gives CDR1 SGDLS, CDR2 YYNGEE. There are 15 residues in the CDR3. CDR3 sequence: CASSGPDRVGETQYF. In nucleotides, the CDR3 is TGTGCCAGCAGCGGACCGGACAGGGTTGGAGAGACCCAGTACTTC.

The genes are TRBV6-5 and TRBJ2-7; D gene uncertain. This CDR3 is 14 amino acids long. Per the germline V gene, CDR1 is MNHEY and CDR2 is SVGAGI. Between the trimmed V and J ends, which lost 4 bases and 0 bases, there was a span of 10 bases. The CDR3 reads CASSSPGASYEQYF. The CDR3 DNA is TGTGCCAGCAGTTCCCCCGGCGCCTCCTACGAGCAGTACTTC.

There are a few counts of this clone. The same CDR3 can be traced to other DNA sequences in this sample. This chain connects TRBV7-9 to TRBJ2-5, with D hard to call. This CDR3 is 11 amino acids long. V lost 5 bases and J lost 2, with 3 bases in between. Per germline, CDR1 SEHNR and CDR2 FQNEAQ (reference sequence). The CDR3 sequence is CASSQQETQYF. DNA of the CDR3: TGTGCCAGCAGCCAACAAGAGACCCAGTACTTC.

This chain uses TRBV10-3 with TRBJ2-5; D might be TRBD2 (6 bases). Deletions cut 6 bases from V and 2 bases from J, with 10 bases between. The length of the CDR3 is 13 residues. Germline V gene sequence: CDR1 ENHRY, CDR2 SYGVKD. The CDR3 DNA reads as TGTGCCATCAGGCGGGACGGACAAGAGACCCAGTACTTC. Residues: CAIRRDGQETQYF.

J is TRBJ2-1 and V is TRBV6-1; D is unresolved. The CDR3 extends over 14 amino acids. The V end lost 7 bases, the J end lost 0 bases, and 10 bases lay between the germline ends. Germline V gives CDR1 MNHNS, CDR2 SASEGT. The CDR3 reads CASKAMSSYNEQFF. The CDR3 nucleotides read TGTGCCAGCAAGGCGATGAGCTCCTACAATGAGCAGTTCTTC.

This rearrangement joins TRBV5-4 to TRBJ1-2; 7 bases are shared with TRBD1. Trimming took 4 bases from V and 8 from J; bases not matched to a gene: 2. The germline CDR1 and CDR2 sequences are SGHNT and YYREEE (reference sequence). This CDR3 has 11 amino acids. The CDR3 DNA reads as TGTGCCAGCAGCCCGACAGGGGGCTACACCTTC. Protein: CASSPTGGYTF.

The chain carries TRBV4-1 and TRBJ2-7, with 8 bases that match TRBD1. CDR3 length equals 14 residues. CDR1 MGHRA and CDR2 YSYEKL come from the germline V gene. V lost 4 bases and J lost 4; bases outside the gene matches: 6. CDR3 bases: TGCGCCAGCAGCCTCGACAGGGGAAATTACGAGCAGTACTTC. Amino acid sequence: CASSLDRGNYEQYF.

V and J are TRBV28 and TRBJ2-3, with D perhaps TRBD1 (6 bases). CDR3 length: 15 residues. The germline gives CDR1 MDHEN, CDR2 SYDVKM. Trimming cost V 3 bases and J 4 bases, with 14 bases left between them. CDR3 in amino acids: CASSFFPRGADTQYF. CDR3 DNA: TGTGCCAGCAGTTTCTTTCCCAGGGGTGCAGATACGCAGTATTTT.

This clone has just one count. One junction end does not reproduce the germline sequence, and a read error may be involved. The chain has TRBV5-1 and TRBJ1-1, with a tentative D call TRBD1 (5 bases). The length of the CDR3 is 11 residues. CDR1 SGHRS and CDR2 YFSETQ come from the germline V gene. The CDR3 region has the DNA TGTGCCAGCGGGGTCACAGGTGAAGCTTTCTTT. It translates to CASGVTGEAFF.

The genes are TRBV29-1 and TRBJ1-2; perhaps TRBD1 as D (6 bases). Germline CDR1 reads SQVTM; CDR2 reads ANQGSEA. The CDR3 covers 13 residues. V shed 6 bases and J shed 1 base, with 12 bases lying between them. CDR3 residues: CSVADRDNYGYTF. DNA for the CDR3: TGCAGCGTAGCGGACAGAGATAACTATGGCTACACCTTC.

The V gene is TRBV4-1, the J gene TRBJ2-3, with D unclear. Germline V gene sequence: CDR1 MGHRA, CDR2 YSYEKL. The CDR3 consists of 15 residues. With 1 base removed from V and 0 bases from J, the gap between germline ends came to 8 bases. CDR3 amino acids: CASSQVETSTDTQYF. CDR3 coding DNA: TGCGCCAGCAGCCAAGTTGAAACTAGCACAGATACGCAGTATTTT.

The CDR3 nucleotides read TGCGCCAGCAGCCAACCACTAGCGGAGATTAACACCGGGGAGCTGTTTTTT. Protein product: CASSQPLAEINTGELFF. The V and J genes are TRBV4-1 and TRBJ2-2, with TRBD2 matching 8 bases. The V gene end was trimmed by 2 bases and the J gene end by 2 bases; junction bases not matched to a gene: 7. Germline CDR1 reads MGHRA; CDR2 reads YSYEKL. CDR3 size: 17 residues.

This sequence joins TRBV11-2 and TRBJ1-5; a possible D gene is TRBD1 (6 bases). The CDR3 loop spans 15 amino acids. Trimming removed 1 base at V and 3 bases at J, with 10 bases between. CDR1 is SGHAT, CDR2 FQNNGV, per germline. CDR3 DNA sequence: TGTGCCAGCAGCTTAGGTGCAGGGGACAATCAGCCCCAGCATTTT. Encoded protein: CASSLGAGDNQPQHF.

V is TRBV2 and J is TRBJ2-5; no definite D call. The length of the CDR3 is 12 residues. Germline loops: CDR1 SNHLY, CDR2 FYNNEI. V lost 6 bases to trimming and J lost 5 bases, with 10 bases between them. For the CDR3, the DNA is TGTGCCAGCAGGGGCTCTGGGGAGACCCAGTACTTC. Translation gives CASRGSGETQYF.

The J gene is TRBJ2-7, the V gene TRBV5-6, with a tentative D call TRBD2 (5 bases). Germline V CDR1 and CDR2: SGHDT, YYEEEE. CDR3 size: 15 residues. The V and J ends lost 4 bases and 1 base respectively, with 15 bases between them. CDR3 sequence reads: CASSQTSHWSYEQYF. DNA of the CDR3: TGTGCCAGCAGCCAAACTAGTCACTGGTCCTACGAGCAGTACTTC.

The chain has TRBV4-1 and TRBJ1-2; unclear D gene. The CDR3 extends over 15 amino acids. V lost 0 bases, J lost 4 bases, and 12 bases lay in between. Germline lookup yields CDR1 MGHRA and CDR2 YSYEKL. The CDR3 region is CASSQEKSQSYGYTF. CDR3 coding DNA: TGCGCCAGCAGCCAAGAAAAGAGCCAGTCCTATGGCTACACCTTC.

Notes on this clone: Other DNA sequences in the sample encode the same CDR3. The chain couples TRBV27 to TRBJ2-2; the D is unclear. Trimming took off 2 bases at V and 3 bases at J, with 7 bases between the two ends. Germline CDR1 reads MNHEY; CDR2 reads SMNVEV (reference sequence). The CDR3 has 14 amino acids. The CDR3 DNA sequence: TGTGCCAGCAGTTTAGGGCTATACACCGGGGAGCTGTTTTTT. This codes for CASSLGLYTGELFF.

The chain carries TRBV4-1 and TRBJ2-7; D is perhaps TRBD1 or TRBD2 (6 bases each). Trimming stripped 4 bases from V and 1 base from J, with 26 bases between. From germline, CDR1 is MGHRA and CDR2 YSYEKL. This CDR3 has 19 residues. The CDR3 DNA is TGCGCCAGCAGCCTAAAGATCGTTTCGGGGGCCGGACAGTCCTACGAGCAGTACTTC. Encoded protein: CASSLKIVSGAGQSYEQYF.

The chain has TRBV2 and TRBJ2-3; no clear D. This CDR3 comprises 13 residues. From germline, CDR1 is SNHLY and CDR2 FYNNEI. Deletions cut 5 bases from V and 2 bases from J, with 8 bases between. The CDR3 DNA follows: TGTGCCAGCAGTCTGGGCGTCACAGATACGCAGTATTTT. This gives the protein CASSLGVTDTQYF.